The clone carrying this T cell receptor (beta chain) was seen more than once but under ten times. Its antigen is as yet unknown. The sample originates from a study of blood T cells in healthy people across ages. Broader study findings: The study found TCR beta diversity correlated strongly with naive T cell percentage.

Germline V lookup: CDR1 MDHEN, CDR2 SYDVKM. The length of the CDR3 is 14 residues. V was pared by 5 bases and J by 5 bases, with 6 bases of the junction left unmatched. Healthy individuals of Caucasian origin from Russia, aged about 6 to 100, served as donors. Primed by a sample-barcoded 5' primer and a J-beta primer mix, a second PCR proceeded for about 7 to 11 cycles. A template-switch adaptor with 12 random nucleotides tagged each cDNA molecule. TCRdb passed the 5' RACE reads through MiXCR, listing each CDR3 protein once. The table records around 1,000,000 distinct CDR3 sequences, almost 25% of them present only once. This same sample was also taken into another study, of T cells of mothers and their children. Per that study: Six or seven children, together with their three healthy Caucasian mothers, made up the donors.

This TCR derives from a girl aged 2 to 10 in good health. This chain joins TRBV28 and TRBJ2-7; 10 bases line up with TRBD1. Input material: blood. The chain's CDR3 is CASSDRGTGDEQYF. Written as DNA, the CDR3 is TGTGCCAGCAGTGATAGGGGGACAGGGGACGAGCAGTACTTC.